These T cell receptor beta chains were read from a single sample in a study of blood T cells in healthy people across ages. TCRdb fed the 5' RACE reads into MiXCR, producing one record per CDR3 protein. Here the sample spans roughly 720,000 distinct CDR3 sequences, around half being singletons. Sequencing input: blood. All receptors come from an older man in good health. CDR3s include the opening cysteine and the closing phenylalanine or tryptophan. D genes are given only for firm matches. The size field is filled for only some rows; it gives once, few, many or a size class.

CDR3 DNA: TGTGCCAGCAGCTTAAAAAAGGCGGGAGTGAACACTGAAGCTTTCTTT; CDR3 protein: CASSLKKAGVNTEAFF; V gene: TRBV7-9; D gene: NA; clone size: NA; J gene: TRBJ1-1
CDR3 DNA: TGCGCCTGCAGCTTCACCTTGGCCAAAAACATTCAGTACTTC; CDR3 protein: CACSFTLAKNIQYF; V gene: TRBV5-1; D gene: NA; clone size: NA; J gene: TRBJ2-4
CDR3 DNA: TGTGCCAGCAGCCAATTGGTGTCCGAGACCCAGTACTTC; CDR3 protein: CASSQLVSETQYF; V gene: TRBV14; D gene: NA; clone size: once; J gene: TRBJ2-5
CDR3 DNA: TGTGCCAGCAGCATAGCGGGAGCCTACGAGCAGTACTTC; CDR3 protein: CASSIAGAYEQYF; V gene: TRBV11-1; D gene: TRBD2; clone size: few; J gene: TRBJ2-7
CDR3 DNA: TGTGCCAGCGGGGGACAGACCCAAGAGACCCAGTACTTC; CDR3 protein: CASGGQTQETQYF; V gene: TRBV2; D gene: TRBD1; clone size: NA; J gene: TRBJ2-5
CDR3 DNA: TGCAGTGCTGGGGCCCCTAGCGGGAGGAACGAGCAGTACTTC; CDR3 protein: CSAGAPSGRNEQYF; V gene: TRBV20-1; D gene: TRBD2; clone size: NA; J gene: TRBJ2-7
CDR3 DNA: TGTGCCAGCAGCGATGGGTTTAGGGTCGAGCAGTACTTC; CDR3 protein: CASSDGFRVEQYF; V gene: TRBV9; D gene: NA; clone size: NA; J gene: TRBJ2-7
CDR3 DNA: TGTGCCAGCAGTTACTTTGCGGCCACAGATACGCAGTATTTT; CDR3 protein: CASSYFAATDTQYF; V gene: TRBV6-2/TRBV6-3; D gene: NA; clone size: NA; J gene: TRBJ2-3
CDR3 DNA: TGCGCCAGCACCTCTACTACCAACACCGGGGAGCTGTTTTTT; CDR3 protein: CASTSTTNTGELFF; V gene: TRBV5-1; D gene: NA; clone size: NA; J gene: TRBJ2-2
CDR3 DNA: TGTGCCACCACCTTGGGGCTAGCGACCTACGAGCAGTACTTC; CDR3 protein: CATTLGLATYEQYF; V gene: TRBV15; D gene: NA; clone size: NA; J gene: TRBJ2-7
CDR3 DNA: TGTGCCAGCAGTTTTAAGGGTAATGGCTACACCTTC; CDR3 protein: CASSFKGNGYTF; V gene: TRBV27; D gene: NA; clone size: few; J gene: TRBJ1-2
CDR3 DNA: TGCAGTGCCCCACCCGGGGGGGCATATGAGCAGTTCTTC; CDR3 protein: CSAPPGGAYEQFF; V gene: TRBV20-1; D gene: TRBD2; clone size: NA; J gene: TRBJ2-1
CDR3 DNA: TGTGCCAGCAGCCAAGCGATGGGACAGGGTGTCGAGCAGTACTTC; CDR3 protein: CASSQAMGQGVEQYF; V gene: TRBV4-2; D gene: TRBD1; clone size: NA; J gene: TRBJ2-7
CDR3 DNA: TGTGCCATCGGAGCGGACGGCTCCTACGAGCAGTACTTC; CDR3 protein: CAIGADGSYEQYF; V gene: TRBV10-3; D gene: NA; clone size: few; J gene: TRBJ2-7
CDR3 DNA: TGTGCCAGCAGTGGGGTCGACAGGGAATATAATTCACCCCTCCACTTT; CDR3 protein: CASSGVDREYNSPLHF; V gene: TRBV6-6; D gene: TRBD1; clone size: NA; J gene: TRBJ1-6
CDR3 DNA: TGCAGTGCCAAACGGCGCAACCAACAAGAGACCCAGTACTTC; CDR3 protein: CSAKRRNQQETQYF; V gene: TRBV20-1; D gene: NA; clone size: NA; J gene: TRBJ2-5
CDR3 DNA: TGTGCCAGCAGTTCCCCGGACGTGCCAAATGAGCAGTACTTC; CDR3 protein: CASSSPDVPNEQYF; V gene: TRBV6-6; D gene: NA; clone size: once; J gene: TRBJ2-7
CDR3 DNA: TGTGCCAGCAGCTTAACCGACTCTGGGGCCAACGTCCTGACTTTC; CDR3 protein: CASSLTDSGANVLTF; V gene: TRBV7-3; D gene: NA; clone size: NA; J gene: TRBJ2-6
CDR3 DNA: TGTGCCAGCAGCCCACCATCTAGCACAGATACGCAGTATTTT; CDR3 protein: CASSPPSSTDTQYF; V gene: TRBV3-1; D gene: NA; clone size: few; J gene: TRBJ2-3
CDR3 DNA: TGTGCCAGCAGTCGGGACCCCTTCCTCCACGAGCAGTACTTC; CDR3 protein: CASSRDPFLHEQYF; V gene: TRBV6-1; D gene: NA; clone size: NA; J gene: TRBJ2-7
CDR3 DNA: TGTGCCATCAGTGACCGGGGGGGAGGTACCACAGATACGCAGTATTTT; CDR3 protein: CAISDRGGGTTDTQYF; V gene: TRBV10-3; D gene: TRBD2; clone size: few; J gene: TRBJ2-3
CDR3 DNA: TGTGCCAGTCCCCACCGGGACAAGACCTACGAGCAGTACTTC; CDR3 protein: CASPHRDKTYEQYF; V gene: TRBV2; D gene: NA; clone size: NA; J gene: TRBJ2-7
CDR3 DNA: TGTGCCAGCAGCAGAGACAGGCGCCATGAAAAACTGTTTTTT; CDR3 protein: CASSRDRRHEKLFF; V gene: TRBV7-9; D gene: NA; clone size: NA; J gene: TRBJ1-4
CDR3 DNA: TGTGCCAGCAGTGGTTCCGGGACGGTGGATGGCTACACCTTC; CDR3 protein: CASSGSGTVDGYTF; V gene: TRBV25-1; D gene: NA; clone size: NA; J gene: TRBJ1-2
CDR3 DNA: TGTGCCAGCAGCTTAGCCCCGACGGGGGCCTACGAGCAGTACTTC; CDR3 protein: CASSLAPTGAYEQYF; V gene: TRBV11-1; D gene: NA; clone size: NA; J gene: TRBJ2-7
CDR3 DNA: TGTGCCAGCAGCCCTCGACAGGTCCTCTCATACGAGCAGTACTTC; CDR3 protein: CASSPRQVLSYEQYF; V gene: TRBV3-1; D gene: NA; clone size: NA; J gene: TRBJ2-7
CDR3 DNA: TGTGCCAGCACAGGCGGGAGACCCCCCGAGCAGTACTTC; CDR3 protein: CASTGGRPPEQYF; V gene: TRBV6-5; D gene: TRBD2; clone size: few; J gene: TRBJ2-7
CDR3 DNA: TGTGCCAGCAGCCAACGACAGGTAGCATCCGGGGGCTACACCTTC; CDR3 protein: CASSQRQVASGGYTF; V gene: TRBV7-9; D gene: NA; clone size: NA; J gene: TRBJ1-2
CDR3 DNA: TGTGCCAGCAGCTTAGCGGGCCAGGTTATCACCCTCCACTTT; CDR3 protein: CASSLAGQVITLHF; V gene: TRBV7-8; D gene: NA; clone size: NA; J gene: TRBJ1-6
CDR3 DNA: TGCAGTGCGCCCCACTTGGTTGTTGTCCAAGAGACCCAGTACTTC; CDR3 protein: CSAPHLVVVQETQYF; V gene: TRBV20-1; D gene: NA; clone size: few; J gene: TRBJ2-5
CDR3 DNA: TGTGCCAGCAGTTACAATCGGAACTATGGCTACACCTTC; CDR3 protein: CASSYNRNYGYTF; V gene: TRBV6-5; D gene: NA; clone size: NA; J gene: TRBJ1-2
CDR3 DNA: TGCAGTGCCGCGGGAACGGGACGGACCCCGCATGAGCAGTTCTTC; CDR3 protein: CSAAGTGRTPHEQFF; V gene: TRBV20-1; D gene: NA; clone size: NA; J gene: TRBJ2-1
CDR3 DNA: TGTGCCAGCAGCCAACCAGGACTAGCGGGAGGGAAGGCCTACGAGCAGTACTTC; CDR3 protein: CASSQPGLAGGKAYEQYF; V gene: TRBV3-1; D gene: TRBD2; clone size: NA; J gene: TRBJ2-7
CDR3 DNA: TGTGCCAGCGCACCAGGGGCGAAAGCCTACGAGCAGTACTTC; CDR3 protein: CASAPGAKAYEQYF; V gene: TRBV7-8; D gene: NA; clone size: NA; J gene: TRBJ2-7
CDR3 DNA: TGTGCCAGCAGCCAACTCCATTCACCCCTCCACTTT; CDR3 protein: CASSQLHSPLHF; V gene: TRBV3-1; D gene: NA; clone size: NA; J gene: TRBJ1-6
CDR3 DNA: TGCAGTGCTCCGGGACTGTCGACTTTTGGCTATGGCTACACCTTC; CDR3 protein: CSAPGLSTFGYGYTF; V gene: TRBV20-1; D gene: NA; clone size: few; J gene: TRBJ1-2
CDR3 DNA: TGTGCCAGCAGCTTAGTATCGGGAGGGCCAGATACGCAGTATTTT; CDR3 protein: CASSLVSGGPDTQYF; V gene: TRBV11-3; D gene: TRBD2; clone size: NA; J gene: TRBJ2-3
CDR3 DNA: TGTGCCAGCACCAGCTCCGGGGAGCTGTTTTTT; CDR3 protein: CASTSSGELFF; V gene: TRBV6-8; D gene: NA; clone size: NA; J gene: TRBJ2-2
CDR3 DNA: TGTGCCAGCAGACGCCTGAGTGGCCCGATCAATGAGCAGTTCTTC; CDR3 protein: CASRRLSGPINEQFF; V gene: TRBV7-2; D gene: NA; clone size: NA; J gene: TRBJ2-1
CDR3 DNA: TGCAGTGCTAGGAAAGGACAGGGGAGCTACGAGCAGTACTTC; CDR3 protein: CSARKGQGSYEQYF; V gene: TRBV20-1; D gene: TRBD1; clone size: NA; J gene: TRBJ2-7
CDR3 DNA: TGCAGTGCTAGACCTCAGGGGTCCGCCCTCTATGGCTACACCTTC; CDR3 protein: CSARPQGSALYGYTF; V gene: TRBV20-1; D gene: NA; clone size: NA; J gene: TRBJ1-2
CDR3 DNA: TGTGCCAGCAGTTTTCGGTCAGGGGTTGGCTACACCTTC; CDR3 protein: CASSFRSGVGYTF; V gene: TRBV27; D gene: NA; clone size: NA; J gene: TRBJ1-2
CDR3 DNA: TGTGCCAGCAGTGCTACCGGGACCCTCCCAGATACGCAGTATTTT; CDR3 protein: CASSATGTLPDTQYF; V gene: TRBV2; D gene: NA; clone size: NA; J gene: TRBJ2-3
CDR3 DNA: TGTGCCAGCAGCCAAGATCGGACTAGCGATCAAGAGACCCAGTACTTC; CDR3 protein: CASSQDRTSDQETQYF; V gene: TRBV3-1; D gene: TRBD2; clone size: few; J gene: TRBJ2-5